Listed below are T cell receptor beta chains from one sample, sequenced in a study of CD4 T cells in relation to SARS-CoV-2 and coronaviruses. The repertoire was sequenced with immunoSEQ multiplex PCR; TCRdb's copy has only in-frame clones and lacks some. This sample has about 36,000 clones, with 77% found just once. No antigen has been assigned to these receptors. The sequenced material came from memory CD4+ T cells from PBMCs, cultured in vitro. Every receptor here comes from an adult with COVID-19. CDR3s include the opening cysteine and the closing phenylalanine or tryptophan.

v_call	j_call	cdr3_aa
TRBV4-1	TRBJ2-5	CASSQGTSGDGGETQYF
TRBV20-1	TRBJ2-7	CSAPDLYEQYF
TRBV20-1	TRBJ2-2	CSASMPIANTGELFF
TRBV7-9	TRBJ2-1	CASSFQGYEQFF
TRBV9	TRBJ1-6	CASSPSTDSYNSPLHF
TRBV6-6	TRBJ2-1	CASRIDNEQFF
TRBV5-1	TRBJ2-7	CASSSGSRPGIYEQYF
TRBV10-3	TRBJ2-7	CAITREFLSYEQYF
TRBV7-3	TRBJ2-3	CASSLTRDSSDTQYF
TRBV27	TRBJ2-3	CASSLTGSYSTDTQYF
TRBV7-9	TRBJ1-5	CASSPGQTDNQPQHF
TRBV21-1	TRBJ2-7	CASSKGYEQYF
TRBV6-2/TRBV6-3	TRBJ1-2	CASSDPPGAYTF
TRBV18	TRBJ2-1	CASSSGLAVDEQFF
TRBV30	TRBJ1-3	CAWRLSGNTIYF
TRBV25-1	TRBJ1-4	CASSEAGLNEKLFF
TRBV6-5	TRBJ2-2	CASTIAGGYTGELFF
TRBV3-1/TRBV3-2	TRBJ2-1	CASGLAGGSIYNEQFF
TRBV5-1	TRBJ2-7	CASSFPGVYEQYF
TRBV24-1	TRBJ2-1	CATSDYPNNEQFF
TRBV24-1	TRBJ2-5	CATSDLLGGGETQYF
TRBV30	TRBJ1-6	CAWSVRGTYNSPLHF
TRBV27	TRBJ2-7	CASSETKRGAPYEQYF
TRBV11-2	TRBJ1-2	CASSQSRGPYGYTF
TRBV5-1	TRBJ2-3	CASSLGSSTDTQYF
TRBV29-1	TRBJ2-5	CSVAGTSGRNQETQYF
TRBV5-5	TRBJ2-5	CASTPIGRDPLDRTQYF
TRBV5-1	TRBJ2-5	CASRSGLQLEETQYF
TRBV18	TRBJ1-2	CASKVARNEQGYTF
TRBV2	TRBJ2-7	CASIPVAGAYEQYF
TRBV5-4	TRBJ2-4	CASGSRGNIQYF
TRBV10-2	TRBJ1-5	CASGTGTNNQPQHF
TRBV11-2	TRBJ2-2	CASSYRTGRYMAGELFF
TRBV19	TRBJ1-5	CASTIIGEGSNQPQHF
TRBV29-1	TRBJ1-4	CSVWGLGEKLFF
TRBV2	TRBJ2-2	CASREMGTNTGELFF
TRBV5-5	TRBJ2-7	CASTPNRGRFYEQYF
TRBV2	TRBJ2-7	CASRATTIISEQYF
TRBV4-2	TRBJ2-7	CASSTGLADEQYF
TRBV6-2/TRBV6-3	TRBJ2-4	CASSYRRQGAKNIQYF
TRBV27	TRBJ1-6	CASSDAGLSPLHF
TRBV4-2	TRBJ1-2	CASSQEGDRDYGYTF
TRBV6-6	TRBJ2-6	CASSYSIGANVLTF
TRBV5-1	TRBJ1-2	CASSLGQGTINYGYTF
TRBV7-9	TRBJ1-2	CASSPFSYSYTF
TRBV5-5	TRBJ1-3	CASSWQGGISGNTIYF
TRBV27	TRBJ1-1	CASSLQGRHTEAFF
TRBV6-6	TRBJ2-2	CASSPTAGELFF